The 13 T cell receptor beta chains reported below all come from one sample, sequenced in a study of blood T cells in healthy people across ages. For the second PCR, which ran for roughly 6 to 12 cycles, a sample-barcoded 5' primer and a J-beta primer mix were used. TCRdb reprocessed the 5' RACE reads with MiXCR, giving one entry per CDR3 protein. This table has about 750,000 distinct CDR3 sequences, approximately 55% appearing once. Input material: blood. The origin of the receptors is a man older than 75 in good health.

The chain uses TRBV20-1 and TRBJ2-5; 8 nucleotides align to TRBD2. The V gene end was trimmed by 0 bases and the J gene end by 1 base; junction bases not matched to a gene: 1. From germline, CDR1 is DFQATT and CDR2 SNEGSKA (reference sequence). CDR3 size: 14 residues. CDR3 loop: CSAREGLAQETQYF. The CDR3 nucleotides are TGCAGTGCTAGAGAAGGACTAGCCCAAGAGACCCAGTACTTC.

The V call is TRBV10-3, the J call TRBJ2-1; D is possibly TRBD2 (6 bases). Deletions cut 7 bases from V and 4 bases from J, with 17 bases between. The CDR3 length is 15 residues. Germline V CDR1 and CDR2: ENHRY, SYGVKD. Here the CDR3 reads CAINSGVSTYNEQFF. As DNA, the CDR3 is TGTGCCATCAATTCGGGAGTAAGTACATACAATGAGCAGTTCTTC.

The chain links TRBV9 to TRBJ2-7, with 9 positions matching TRBD2. The CDR3 covers 16 residues. Per the germline V gene, CDR1 is SGDLS and CDR2 is YYNGEE. V was clipped by 4 bases and J by 1 base; unmatched bases: 9. CDR3 sequence (DNA): TGTGCCAGCAGCATGCGGGCTAGCGGGAAATCCTACGAGCAGTACTTC. This codes for CASSMRASGKSYEQYF.

The chain couples TRBV21-1 to TRBJ2-1; the DNA was not used to check the table's D call, TRBD2. TRBV21-1 is reported as a pseudogene. The CDR3 sequence is 16 residues long. The CDR3 sequence is CASSKVPSVTYNEQFF. The CDR3 bases are TGTGCCAGCAGCAAAGTACCTAGCGTTACCTACAATGAGCAGTTCTTC.

This clonotype was seen many times. The J gene is TRBJ2-5, the V gene TRBV15; D is unresolved. V was pared by 3 bases and J by 0 bases, with 11 bases between. The length of the CDR3 is 15 residues. CDR1 is LNHNV and CDR2 is YYDKDF in the germline V gene (reference sequence). The CDR3 loop reads CATSSPTEYQETQYF. CDR3 DNA sequence: TGTGCCACCAGCAGTCCGACTGAGTACCAAGAGACCCAGTACTTC.

To note about this clonotype: Because it lacks the conserved phenylalanine or tryptophan at the end, this CDR3 is likely a read error. The chain carries TRBV20-1 and TRBJ1-2; 7 bases are a match to TRBD1. CDR1 is DFQATT and CDR2 is SNEGSKA in the germline V gene (reference sequence). V was pared by 3 bases and J by 2 bases, with 6 bases of the junction left unmatched. This CDR3 spans 14 amino acids. The CDR3 bases are TGCAGTGCTAGGAACCGACAGGGCAACTATGGCTACACCTAC. Its translation is CSARNRQGNYGYTY.

This chain links TRBV12-3 or TRBV12-4 with TRBJ2-7; perhaps TRBD2 as D (5 bases). The germline V and J ends were trimmed by 3 bases and 5 bases, with 20 bases remaining between them. CDR3 length equals 16 residues. The CDR3 loop reads CASSFRLARSADEQYF. CDR3 DNA sequence: TGTGCCAGCAGTTTTCGGCTAGCCAGGTCGGCAGACGAGCAGTACTTC.

Points on this clonotype: A read error may explain this, as a much larger clone is one base away. No conserved phenylalanine or tryptophan is present at the end of the CDR3, so a read error is the likely explanation. CDR3 sequence reads: CASRSQETQYI. CDR3 in DNA: TGCGCCAGCAGAAGCCAAGAGACCCAGTACATC. The chain recombines TRBV5-1 with TRBJ2-5; D is ambiguous. The CDR3 extends over 11 amino acids. Per germline, CDR1 SGHRS and CDR2 YFSETQ. The V and J ends lost 5 bases and 1 base respectively, with 3 bases between them.

The chain employs TRBV21-1 and TRBJ1-2. TRBV21-1 is a pseudogene. The CDR3 loop spans 13 amino acids. CDR3 loop: CASTRGRQKGYTF. CDR3 nucleotide sequence: TGTGCCAGCACCAGAGGGCGCCAGAAGGGCTACACCTTC.

The chain is built from TRBV15 and TRBJ2-5, with D unclear. The J call could be wrong; TRBJ2-7 is a better fit for the DNA end. Germline loops: CDR1 LNHNV, CDR2 YYDKDF (reference sequence). The CDR3 spans 15 residues. The CDR3 DNA is TGTGCCACCAGCAGAGGCTTGCAGGAATCCTACGAGCAGTACTTC. Translating gives CATSRGLQESYEQYF.

This clonotype showed up just once. The rearrangement links TRBV12-3 or TRBV12-4 to TRBJ2-7, with 10 bases that match TRBD1. This CDR3 has 17 residues. Trimming at V came to 6 bases and at J to 0 bases, leaving 11 bases not matched to a gene. The CDR3 here is CASSPPPGQGSSYEQYF. The CDR3 nucleotides read TGTGCCAGCAGCCCTCCACCGGGACAGGGGAGCTCCTACGAGCAGTACTTC.

The chain joins TRBV25-1 to TRBJ1-1; 7 bases are shared with TRBD1. Germline values: CDR1 MGHDK, CDR2 SYGVNS. Losses at the gene ends were 3 bases for V and 13 bases for J; bases not matched to a gene: 8. CDR3 size: 12 residues. The CDR3 nucleotides read TGTGCCAGCAGTGACCACAGGGGTCCGGATTTCTTT. It is translated as CASSDHRGPDFF.

The V call is TRBV6-2 or TRBV6-3, the J call TRBJ2-1; the match to TRBD2 covers 11 bases. This CDR3 is 16 amino acids long. The germline V gene encodes CDR1 MNHEY and CDR2 SVGEGT. The V segment lost 2 bases and the J segment 7 bases; nucleotides outside the gene matches: 7. CDR3 coding DNA: TGTGCCAGCAGTTACATAGGGACTAGCGGCCGGAATGAGCAGTTCTTC. Translating gives CASSYIGTSGRNEQFF.